Each of the 20 T cell receptor beta chains below was sequenced from the same sample in a study of blood T cell repertoires in COVID-19. The method was immunoSEQ multiplex PCR; TCRdb's version includes in-frame clones alone and lacks a portion of them. Of some 87,000 clones in the sample, over 70% were seen once. The specimen sequenced was peripheral blood. Receptor source: a human donor in a cohort sampled during active COVID-19.

This chain uses TRBV28 with TRBJ2-7; 8 bases line up with TRBD1. V dropped 5 bases and J dropped 2; count of bases not matched to a gene: 8. This CDR3 has 15 amino acids. Germline CDR1 MDHEN, CDR2 SYDVKM. This CDR3 is CASSTGTGSPYEQYF. The CDR3 DNA reads as TGTGCCAGCAGTACCGGGACAGGAAGCCCCTACGAGCAGTACTTC.

This clone was seen just once. The rearrangement uses TRBV10-3 and TRBJ2-1; the match to TRBD2 covers 13 bases. Per germline, CDR1 ENHRY and CDR2 SYGVKD. The CDR3 runs to 15 residues. V gave up 6 bases and J gave up 4 bases; unmatched junction bases: 3. As DNA, the CDR3 is TGTGCCATCAGGGGGACTAGCGGGAAATACAATGAGCAGTTCTTC. Its protein is CAIRGTSGKYNEQFF.

V gene TRBV13 combines with J gene TRBJ2-1; 9 positions agree with TRBD2. Germline loops: CDR1 PRHDT, CDR2 FYEKMQ (reference sequence). The CDR3 extends over 18 amino acids. V dropped 4 bases and J dropped 2; count of bases not matched to a gene: 12. CDR3 DNA: TGTGCCAGCAGCTCGGCCTATCATACTAGCGGGCCCTACAATGAGCAGTTCTTC. It encodes CASSSAYHTSGPYNEQFF.

V usage is TRBV6-5 and J usage is TRBJ1-5; D perhaps matches TRBD1 (5 bases). The V end was cut by 6 bases, the J end by 6 bases, with 15 bases between. The CDR3 loop spans 14 amino acids. Germline-derived CDR1 and CDR2 are MNHEY and SVGAGI. The DNA of the CDR3 is TGTGCCAGCAGCCAGGGTGAAGATGTTCAGCCCCAGCATTTT. Protein sequence: CASSQGEDVQPQHF.

This clone occurred many times. The chain links TRBV13 to TRBJ1-2; D possibly corresponds to TRBD1 (6 bases). Germline CDR1 reads PRHDT; CDR2 reads FYEKMQ (reference sequence). V was shortened by 1 base and J by 3 bases, with 12 bases between the two germline ends. The CDR3 length is 15 residues. The CDR3, as DNA: TGTGCCAGCAGCTTAGAACGACAGGACTACTATGGCTACACCTTC. Residues: CASSLERQDYYGYTF.

This clone was seen a handful of times. The chain employs TRBV7-9 and TRBJ2-7; TRBD1 aligns across 8 bases. The germline gives CDR1 SEHNR, CDR2 FQNEAQ (reference sequence). Trimming removed 4 bases from V and 5 bases from J; junction bases left unmatched: 10. The CDR3 is made up of 15 amino acids. CDR3: CASSSPTGARDEQYF. As DNA, the CDR3 is TGTGCCAGCAGCTCCCCGACAGGGGCTAGGGACGAGCAGTACTTC. Drawing the rest from reference TRBV7-9 and TRBJ2-7, the complete variable domain is DTGVSQNPRHKITKRGQNVTFRCDPISEHNRLYWYRQTLGQGPEFLTYFQNEAQLEKSRLLSDRFSAERPKGSFSTLEIQRTEQGDSAMYLCASSSPTGARDEQYFGPGTRLTVT.

This rearrangement joins TRBV7-6 to TRBJ1-4; no reliable D call. V lost 4 bases to trimming and J lost 10 bases, with 13 bases between them. CDR3 length equals 13 residues. In germline, CDR1 is SGHVS, CDR2 FNYEAQ. DNA for the CDR3: TGTGCCAGCAGCTCGGAGGGCTATGGAAAACTGTTTTTT. Amino acids: CASSSEGYGKLFF.

This clone was detected once. The chain links TRBV3-1 (or the pseudogene TRBV3-2) to TRBJ1-4; a weak D match, TRBD1 (6 bases). The germline CDR1 and CDR2 sequences are LGHDT and YNNKEL (reference sequence). The CDR3 length is 15 residues. V dropped 1 base and J dropped 5 bases, with 11 bases sitting between them. The CDR3 coding sequence is TGTGCCAGCAGCCAAGTAGGGCAGGGGAATGAAAAACTGTTTTTT. Protein sequence: CASSQVGQGNEKLFF.

The CDR3 DNA is TGTGCCAGCAGCCAATCAGGGCGTAACACTGAAGCTTTCTTT. Encoded protein: CASSQSGRNTEAFF. The chain uses TRBV13 and TRBJ1-1, with D possibly being TRBD1 (5 bases). The V gene's germline CDR1 is PRHDT and CDR2 FYEKMQ (reference sequence). The CDR3 spans 14 residues. V lost 5 bases, J lost 2 bases, and 12 bases lay in between.

This clone was seen only a few times. The chain links TRBV7-9 to TRBJ1-2; weak D call: TRBD1 (5 bases). Trimming removed 11 bases at V and 1 base at J, with 14 bases between. CDR3 size: 13 residues. The V gene's germline CDR1 is SEHNR and CDR2 FQNEAQ (reference sequence). The chain's CDR3 is CALGEEYNYGYTF. Here the CDR3 DNA reads TGTGCCCTAGGGGAGGAATATAACTATGGCTACACCTTC.

The chain links TRBV19 to TRBJ1-4; maybe TRBD1 (5 bases). The CDR3 runs 11 residues. The V and J ends lost 3 bases and 16 bases respectively, with 12 bases between them. The germline V gene has CDR1 LNHDA and CDR2 SQIVND (reference sequence). The CDR3 loop reads CASSIAGLWFF. The CDR3 nucleotides read TGTGCCAGTAGTATTGCGGGACTTTGGTTTTTT.

This clone was seen only a few times. The CDR3, as DNA: TGTGCCAGCAGCCAAGATGGGGAGGACTATGGCTACACCTTC. Amino acid sequence: CASSQDGEDYGYTF. The chain carries TRBV3-1 (or the pseudogene TRBV3-2) and TRBJ1-2; D is unresolved. The V gene's germline CDR1 is LGHDT and CDR2 YNNKEL (reference sequence). V was clipped by 0 bases and J by 3 bases, with 8 bases between them. The CDR3 loop spans 14 amino acids.

The rearrangement joins TRBV12-3 or TRBV12-4 to TRBJ1-2; 7 bases fit TRBD1. The length of the CDR3 is 13 residues. V was pared by 7 bases and J by 2 bases, with 4 bases of the junction left unmatched. DNA of the CDR3: TGTGCCAGCACCTCGGACAGGAACTATGGCTACACCTTC. Translating gives CASTSDRNYGYTF.

This clone appeared once. The chain couples TRBV12-3 or TRBV12-4 to TRBJ2-1; D is possibly TRBD2 (5 bases). The V and J ends lost 7 bases and 8 bases respectively, with 12 bases between them. The length of the CDR3 is 12 residues. DNA of the CDR3: TGTGCCAGCAACGAAGCGGCCGATGAGCAGTTCTTC. It specifies CASNEAADEQFF.

The V gene is TRBV19, the J gene TRBJ2-1; D is unclear. The V and J ends lost 3 bases and 5 bases respectively, with 8 bases between them. The V gene's germline CDR1 is LNHDA and CDR2 SQIVND (reference sequence). The CDR3 consists of 13 residues. CDR3 region: CASSIGSNNEQFF. As DNA, the CDR3 is TGTGCCAGTAGTATTGGCTCAAACAATGAGCAGTTCTTC.

The rearrangement uses TRBV6-5 and TRBJ1-6, with 8 bases matching TRBD1. The J segment lost 6 bases and the V segment lost 7 bases, leaving 5 bases of the junction unmatched. The CDR3 loop spans 14 amino acids. Germline loops: CDR1 MNHEY, CDR2 SVGAGI. In DNA form, the CDR3 reads TGTGCCAGCACTCGGGACAGGCGTAATTCACCCCTCCACTTT. Residues: CASTRDRRNSPLHF.

Written as DNA, the CDR3 is TGTGCCAGCAGCCGAGACGAGACAGGGGGGTCTGGGGCCAACGTCCTGACTTTC. Amino acid sequence: CASSRDETGGSGANVLTF. The chain joins TRBV7-9 to TRBJ2-6; 9 bases map to TRBD1. With V trimmed by 5 bases and J by 1 base, 9 bases remained unmatched. This CDR3 comprises 18 residues. CDR1 is SEHNR, CDR2 FQNEAQ, per germline (reference sequence).

In its sample, this clone was seen a few times. The chain recombines TRBV19 with TRBJ1-1; D remains unclear. V was cut by 4 bases and J by 6 bases, with 6 bases left in between. This CDR3 spans 11 amino acids. The germline CDR1 and CDR2 sequences are LNHDA and SQIVND (reference sequence). CDR3 sequence: CASSTPSEAFF. CDR3 bases: TGTGCCAGTAGTACCCCATCTGAAGCTTTCTTT.

The V call is TRBV7-9, the J call TRBJ2-5; D is perhaps TRBD1 (5 bases). CDR3 size: 14 residues. Between the trimmed V and J ends, which lost 3 bases and 5 bases, there was a span of 13 bases. Germline V gene data show CDR1 as SEHNR and CDR2 as FQNEAQ (reference sequence). The CDR3: CASSFQGITETQYF. CDR3 coding DNA: TGTGCCAGCAGCTTTCAGGGAATAACGGAGACCCAGTACTTC.

The chain employs TRBV5-4 and TRBJ2-7; 8 bases match TRBD1. This CDR3 is built from 15 residues. CDR1 SGHNT and CDR2 YYREEE come from the germline V gene (reference sequence). Germline trimming cut 3 bases from V and 3 bases from J; bases unmatched to any gene: 8. The CDR3 DNA sequence: TGTGCCAGCAGCTCGCAGACAGGGGATAACTACGAGCAGTACTTC. Its translation is CASSSQTGDNYEQYF.